Each of the 24 T cell receptor beta chains below was sequenced from the same sample in a study of control samples from healthy donors and cancer patients. TCRdb's table, derived via immunoSEQ multiplex PCR, lists solely in-frame clones and lacks some. The sample consists of approximately 82,000 clones, over 75% of them appearing once. The sequenced material came from blood. These receptors all stem from a man aged 45-65 years in good health.

The chain employs TRBV28 and TRBJ2-5, with 14 bases identical to TRBD2. Germline trimming cut 5 bases from V and 3 bases from J; bases unmatched to any gene: 11. CDR1 and CDR2 (germline): MDHEN, SYDVKM. CDR3 size: 18 residues. CDR3 in DNA: TGTGCCAGCAGTCCCTCGGGGGCGACTAGCGGGGGGGAAGAGACCCAGTACTTC. Translating gives CASSPSGATSGGEETQYF.

V gene TRBV7-9 combines with J gene TRBJ2-5, with 9 positions matching TRBD2. The ends lost 5 bases at V and 6 bases at J; junction bases unmatched: 7. Germline-derived CDR1 and CDR2 are SEHNR and FQNEAQ (reference sequence). The CDR3 consists of 14 residues. CDR3 sequence reads: CASSLPTSGQTQYF. The CDR3 coding sequence is TGTGCCAGCAGCCTCCCGACTAGCGGCCAGACCCAGTACTTC.

V gene TRBV27 combines with J gene TRBJ1-2; TRBD1 matches at 9 bases. The V gene's germline CDR1 is MNHEY and CDR2 SMNVEV (reference sequence). Germline trimming cut 5 bases from V and 10 bases from J; bases unmatched to any gene: 11. This CDR3 spans 14 amino acids. The CDR3 sequence: CASSQAGTGIDYTF. CDR3 sequence (DNA): TGTGCCAGCAGTCAAGCCGGGACAGGGATCGACTACACCTTC.

The genes are TRBV3-1 (or the pseudogene TRBV3-2) and TRBJ2-3; a possible D gene is TRBD1 (6 bases). The CDR3 runs to 15 residues. V lost 3 bases, J lost 6 bases, and 16 bases lay in between. The germline gives CDR1 LGHDT, CDR2 YNNKEL (reference sequence). The CDR3 nucleotides are TGTGCCAGCAGCCACCCTATCAGGGGAAAGGATACGCAGTATTTT. Its protein product is CASSHPIRGKDTQYF.

The V and J genes are TRBV7-9 and TRBJ2-7; TRBD1 agrees at 11 bases. Unmatched junction bases numbered 3, after V lost 5 bases and J lost 0 bases. The CDR3 sequence is 15 residues long. Germline V gene sequence: CDR1 SEHNR, CDR2 FQNEAQ (reference sequence). CDR3 DNA: TGTGCCAGCAGCAGGACAGGGGGCAGCTCCTACGAGCAGTACTTC. It codes for CASSRTGGSSYEQYF.

This chain connects TRBV11-3 to TRBJ2-1; the D gene is possibly TRBD1 (9 bases). The CDR3 is 15 residues long. Germline lookup yields CDR1 SGHNT and CDR2 YENEEA. Trimming removed 8 bases at V and 7 bases at J, with 21 bases between. CDR3 loop: CASREGGTGQNEQFF. CDR3 DNA sequence: TGTGCCAGCCGGGAGGGAGGGACAGGGCAAAATGAGCAGTTCTTC.

V is TRBV30 and J is TRBJ2-5; 8 bases line up with TRBD2. This CDR3 comprises 14 residues. After removal of 3 bases from V and 2 bases from J, the junction contained 5 bases not matched to a gene. Germline V lookup: CDR1 GTSNPN, CDR2 SVGIG (reference sequence). CDR3 coding DNA: TGTGCCTGGAGAAAAGCGGGGGAACAAGAGACCCAGTACTTC. Its translation is CAWRKAGEQETQYF.

This chain uses TRBV27 with TRBJ1-4; 7 nucleotides match TRBD1. With 5 bases clipped from V and 8 bases from J, the junction kept 8 bases outside the gene matches. The CDR3 sequence is 14 residues long. Looked up from germline, CDR1 is MNHEY and CDR2 is SMNVEV (reference sequence). The CDR3: CASSAGGTGEKLFF. CDR3 nucleotide sequence: TGTGCCAGCAGTGCAGGGGGGACGGGAGAAAAACTGTTTTTT.

CDR3 residues: CASSPGGAGNTIYF. In nucleotides, the CDR3 is TGTGCCAGCAGCCCCGGGGGGGCTGGAAACACCATATATTTT. The chain is built from TRBV5-4 and TRBJ1-3; perhaps TRBD1 as D (5 bases). This CDR3 has 14 residues. The V end was cut by 4 bases, the J end by 2 bases, with 10 bases between. Germline CDR1 is SGHNT and CDR2 is YYREEE (reference sequence).

The chain has TRBV5-8 and TRBJ1-4, with 7 bases aligning to TRBD1. V dropped 4 bases and J dropped 0; count of bases not matched to a gene: 3. Germline assignment: CDR1 SGHTS and CDR2 YDEGEE. The length of the CDR3 is 15 residues. CDR3 amino acids: CASSHGTATNEKLFF. CDR3 sequence (DNA): TGTGCCAGCAGCCACGGGACAGCAACTAATGAAAAACTGTTTTTT.

This chain connects TRBV13 to TRBJ2-7, with 8 bases fitting TRBD2. V was pared by 6 bases and J by 1 base, with 5 bases of the junction left unmatched. The CDR3 is 14 amino acids. The germline V gene has CDR1 PRHDT and CDR2 FYEKMQ (reference sequence). The CDR3 DNA reads TGTGCCAGCAGTTCGGGACTAGATTCCTACGAGCAGTACTTC. Encoded protein: CASSSGLDSYEQYF.

The chain is built from TRBV19 and TRBJ1-2, with TRBD1 matching 7 bases. Trimming took 4 bases from V and 4 from J; bases not matched to a gene: 15. Germline-derived CDR1 and CDR2 are LNHDA and SQIVND (reference sequence). The CDR3 has 17 residues. The CDR3: CASSTTAPLTGTYGYTF. The CDR3 DNA follows: TGTGCCAGTAGTACTACTGCCCCCCTGACAGGGACCTATGGCTACACCTTC.

The rearrangement joins TRBV5-1 to TRBJ1-6; TRBD1 agrees at 7 bases. V lost 4 bases, J lost 10 bases, and 11 bases stayed unmatched. The CDR3 has 15 amino acids. Germline V gives CDR1 SGHRS, CDR2 YFSETQ. The CDR3 region is CASSDRVEGGSPLHF. In DNA form, the CDR3 reads TGCGCCAGCAGCGACAGGGTAGAAGGGGGCTCACCCCTCCACTTT.

The chain employs TRBV9 and TRBJ2-7; the match to TRBD2 covers 9 bases. J gave up 3 bases and V 0 bases, and 7 bases lay outside the gene matches. Germline V gene lookup returns CDR1 SGDLS and CDR2 YYNGEE. CDR3 length: 16 residues. CDR3 DNA: TGTGCCAGCAGCGTAGAGACTAGCGGATCCCACTACGAGCAGTACTTC. Amino acid sequence: CASSVETSGSHYEQYF.

The chain is built from TRBV6-6 and TRBJ1-5, with a tentative D call TRBD1 (5 bases). Germline V lookup: CDR1 MNHNY, CDR2 SVGAGI (reference sequence). Between the trimmed V and J ends, which lost 6 bases and 9 bases, there was a span of 12 bases. The length of the CDR3 is 12 residues. In DNA form, the CDR3 reads TGTGCCAGCAGGCCCCAGGGTGGGCCCCAGCATTTT. Amino acids: CASRPQGGPQHF.

The chain has TRBV18 and TRBJ2-3; 7 bases are shared with TRBD2. CDR1 KGHSH and CDR2 LQKENI come from the germline V gene. V lost 5 bases and J lost 0; bases outside the gene matches: 5. The CDR3 has 15 residues. Here the CDR3 DNA reads TGTGCCAGCTCAGCATATAGCGGGAGCACAGATACGCAGTATTTT. Amino acid sequence: CASSAYSGSTDTQYF.

As for this clone: The junction differs from germline at one of its ends, possibly a read error. The chain uses TRBV7-9 and TRBJ1-5, with 8 bases fitting TRBD1. Germline CDR1 is SEHNR and CDR2 is FQNEAQ (reference sequence). CDR3 length equals 14 residues. The CDR3 DNA reads TGTGCCAGCAGCACCGGACAGGGAAATCTGCCCCAGCATTTT. Protein product: CASSTGQGNLPQHF.

This CDR3 reads CAWSPGLAVTDTQYF. The CDR3 DNA reads TGTGCCTGGAGTCCGGGACTAGCGGTCACAGATACGCAGTATTTT. This chain links TRBV30 with TRBJ2-3, with 11 bases identical to TRBD2. The CDR3 runs 15 residues. CDR1 is GTSNPN and CDR2 is SVGIG in the germline V gene (reference sequence). V lost 2 bases and J lost 2; bases outside the gene matches: 3.

This chain links TRBV7-9 with TRBJ1-1; D unclear. The V and J ends lost 1 base and 1 base respectively, with 22 bases between them. This CDR3 is 19 amino acids long. Germline CDR1 reads SEHNR; CDR2 reads FQNEAQ (reference sequence). This CDR3 reads CASSLDSLGLSGPNTEAFF. CDR3 nucleotide sequence: TGTGCCAGCAGCTTAGATAGCCTAGGGCTGAGTGGCCCGAACACTGAAGCTTTCTTT.

The genes are TRBV7-2 and TRBJ2-3; possible D gene TRBD2, 6 bases. Germline CDR1 reads SGHTA; CDR2 reads FQGNSA. The CDR3 covers 13 residues. V dropped 4 bases and J dropped 7 bases, with 12 bases sitting between them. DNA for the CDR3: TGTGCCAGCAGCTCGGGGCGGGGAAATACGCAGTATTTT. Translating gives CASSSGRGNTQYF.

The J gene is TRBJ1-5, the V gene TRBV6-1; TRBD1 matches at 8 bases. J lost 1 base, V lost 10 bases, and 9 bases had no gene match. Germline lookup yields CDR1 MNHNS and CDR2 SASEGT. The CDR3 runs to 15 residues. CDR3 amino acids: CATSSTGASNQPQHF. The CDR3 DNA follows: TGTGCCACCTCCTCGACAGGGGCCAGCAATCAGCCCCAGCATTTT.

V and J are TRBV24-1 and TRBJ2-2, with D possibly being TRBD1 (6 bases). The CDR3 contains 17 residues. Trimming removed 3 bases from V and 4 bases from J, with 17 bases in between. Germline values: CDR1 KGHDR, CDR2 SFDVKD. The CDR3 region is CATSDNSQGKRTGELFF. In DNA, the CDR3 is TGTGCCACCAGTGATAACTCTCAGGGGAAGCGCACCGGGGAGCTGTTTTTT.

The V call is TRBV24-1, the J call TRBJ1-1; D possibly corresponds to TRBD1 (5 bases). The V and J ends lost 5 bases and 1 base respectively, with 10 bases between them. The germline V gene encodes CDR1 KGHDR and CDR2 SFDVKD. The CDR3 length is 14 residues. Here the CDR3 DNA reads TGTGCCACCAGTGGGGGGACGGGGAACACTGAAGCTTTCTTT. It is translated as CATSGGTGNTEAFF.

The V call is TRBV7-2, the J call TRBJ2-3; possibly TRBD2 for D (5 bases). The CDR3 is 14 amino acids. Germline CDR1 and CDR2: SGHTA and FQGNSA. Trimming took off 4 bases at V and 6 bases at J, with 14 bases between the two ends. The CDR3 DNA sequence: TGTGCCAGCAGCTCGTGGACTCCTCCGGATACGCAGTATTTT. Translating it yields CASSSWTPPDTQYF. The whole variable domain, remainder taken from reference TRBV7-2 and TRBJ2-3, is GAGVSQSPSNKVTEKGKDVELRCDPISGHTALYWYRQSLGQGLEFLIYFQGNSAPDKSGLPSDRFSAERTGGSVSTLTIQRTQQEDSAVYLCASSSWTPPDTQYFGPGTRLTVL.